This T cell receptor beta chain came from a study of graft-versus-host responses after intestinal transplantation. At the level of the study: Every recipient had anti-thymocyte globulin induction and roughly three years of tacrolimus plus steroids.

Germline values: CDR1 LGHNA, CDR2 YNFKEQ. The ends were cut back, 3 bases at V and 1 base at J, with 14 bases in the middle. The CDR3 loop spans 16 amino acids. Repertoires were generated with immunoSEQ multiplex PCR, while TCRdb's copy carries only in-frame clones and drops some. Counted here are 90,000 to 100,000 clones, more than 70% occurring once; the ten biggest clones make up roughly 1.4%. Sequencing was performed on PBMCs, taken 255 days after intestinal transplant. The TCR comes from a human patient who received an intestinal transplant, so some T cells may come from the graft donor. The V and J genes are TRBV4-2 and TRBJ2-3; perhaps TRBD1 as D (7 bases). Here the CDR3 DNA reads TGTGCCAGCAGCCAGGAGGGGGCCGGCGGCACAGATACGCAGTATTTT. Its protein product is CASSQEGAGGTDTQYF.